The 23 T cell receptor beta chains in this list originate from one sample, sequenced in a study of identical twins. Each CDR3 protein gets one entry after TCRdb re-called the 5' RACE reads with MiXCR. This table holds fewer than 650,000 distinct CDR3 sequences, 9.5% to 10% found once. The data were also submitted as part of a second study, on yellow fever vaccine responses in identical twins.

Material for sequencing was PBMCs. The receptor source for this set is a woman between 18 and 29 years old in good health.

This clonotype has only a few counts. This sequence joins TRBV12-3 or TRBV12-4 and TRBJ2-2, with D perhaps TRBD2 (5 bases). V was clipped by 6 bases and J by 0 bases, with 11 bases between them. The CDR3 is made up of 15 amino acids. This CDR3 is CASSADYPNTGELFF. The CDR3 region has the DNA TGTGCCAGCAGCGCCGACTATCCGAACACCGGGGAGCTGTTTTTT.

This clonotype was observed a few times. This rearrangement joins TRBV6-5 to TRBJ2-1, with TRBD2 identical over 9 bases. The V segment lost 1 base and the J segment 15 bases; nucleotides outside the gene matches: 4. Per germline, CDR1 MNHEY and CDR2 SVGAGI. The CDR3 is 12 amino acids. The chain's CDR3 is CASSYLAGEPFF. DNA for the CDR3: TGTGCCAGCAGTTACTTAGCGGGAGAACCGTTCTTC.

This clonotype was detected many times. The V and J genes are TRBV28 and TRBJ2-7, with TRBD2 as a possible D gene (5 bases). The CDR3 extends over 13 amino acids. CDR1 MDHEN and CDR2 SYDVKM come from the germline V gene. Trimming removed 6 bases at V and 0 bases at J, with 9 bases between. CDR3 nucleotides: TGTGCCAGCAGCTGGGCGGGCTCCTACGAGCAGTACTTC. It translates to CASSWAGSYEQYF.

This clonotype was detected only a few times. The rearrangement links TRBV27 to TRBJ2-5; 15 bases are a match to TRBD2. CDR3 size: 15 residues. Germline V gene data show CDR1 as MNHEY and CDR2 as SMNVEV (reference sequence). The J segment lost 4 bases and the V segment lost 8 bases, leaving 5 bases of the junction unmatched. The CDR3 sequence is CASLGLAGGRETQYF. The DNA of the CDR3 is TGTGCCAGCCTTGGACTAGCGGGAGGGCGAGAGACCCAGTACTTC.

Many counts were recorded for this clonotype. V gene TRBV29-1 combines with J gene TRBJ2-3, with 11 bases that match TRBD2. Germline-derived CDR1 and CDR2 are SQVTM and ANQGSEA. The CDR3 spans 14 residues. J lost 3 bases, V lost 8 bases, and 7 bases had no gene match. The CDR3 sequence is CSQLLAGETDTQYF. CDR3 DNA sequence: TGCAGCCAATTACTAGCGGGAGAAACAGATACGCAGTATTTT.

DNA of the CDR3: TGCAGTGCTAGGCCCGAATCACATACCCCGGGACTCCGCGGCCTAGATACGCAGTATTTT. Its protein is CSARPESHTPGLRGLDTQYF. The chain combines TRBV20-1 with TRBJ2-3; tentative D call: TRBD2 (6 bases). The CDR3 covers 20 residues. Germline CDR1 is DFQATT and CDR2 is SNEGSKA (reference sequence). Trimming stripped 3 bases from V and 5 bases from J, with 33 bases between.

The chain carries TRBV7-2 and TRBJ2-2, with 9 positions matching TRBD2. With V trimmed by 4 bases and J by 0 bases, 3 bases remained unmatched. Germline CDR1 SGHTA, CDR2 FQGNSA. The CDR3 covers 16 residues. The CDR3 bases are TGTGCCAGCAGCTCGACTAGCGGAACGAACACCGGGGAGCTGTTTTTT. Protein: CASSSTSGTNTGELFF. The full variable domain, in which reference TRBV7-2 and TRBJ2-2 provide the parts outside the CDR3, is GAGVSQSPSNKVTEKGKDVELRCDPISGHTALYWYRQSLGQGLEFLIYFQGNSAPDKSGLPSDRFSAERTGGSVSTLTIQRTQQEDSAVYLCASSSTSGTNTGELFFGEGSRLTVL.

There are many counts of this clonotype. The genes are TRBV7-2 and TRBJ1-4; a possible D gene is TRBD1 (6 bases). Trimming left V 0 bases short and J 2 bases short, with 13 bases between. Germline V gene data show CDR1 as SGHTA and CDR2 as FQGNSA. The CDR3 covers 17 residues. CDR3 bases: TGTGCCAGCAGCTTAGCGCCGGGTGGGGGCACTAATGAAAAACTGTTTTTT. It translates to CASSLAPGGGTNEKLFF.

This clonotype was counted at least ten times. V and J are TRBV2 and TRBJ1-6; D is uncertain. V gave up 3 bases and J gave up 2 bases, with 14 bases separating them. The germline V gene encodes CDR1 SNHLY and CDR2 FYNNEI. The CDR3 sequence is 17 residues long. The CDR3 nucleotides are TGTGCCAGCAGTGATCCGAGGGTGGGCACCTATAATTCACCCCTCCACTTT. It translates to CASSDPRVGTYNSPLHF.

This clonotype has ten or more counts. The V and J genes are TRBV29-1 and TRBJ2-1; 10 positions agree with TRBD1. Germline V CDR1 and CDR2: SQVTM, ANQGSEA. V trimming: 6 bases; J trimming: 2 bases; junction bases outside the gene matches: 4. This CDR3 has 14 residues. Written as DNA, the CDR3 is TGCAGCGTCCTGGGACAGGGGCCCTACAATGAGCAGTTCTTC. Translated: CSVLGQGPYNEQFF.

This clonotype occurred a few times. The V and J genes are TRBV5-1 and TRBJ2-5; TRBD2 might be the D (6 bases). Germline V CDR1 and CDR2: SGHRS, YFSETQ. The CDR3 runs 14 residues. V lost 4 bases to trimming and J lost 2 bases, with 12 bases between them. The CDR3 loop is CASSPMGGQETQYF. CDR3 nucleotide sequence: TGCGCCAGCAGCCCCATGGGGGGTCAAGAGACCCAGTACTTC.

The V gene is TRBV7-9, the J gene TRBJ2-1, with D maybe TRBD1 (6 bases). The CDR3 sequence is 15 residues long. The germline CDR1 and CDR2 sequences are SEHNR and FQNEAQ (reference sequence). V was shortened by 2 bases and J by 3 bases, with 11 bases between the two germline ends. The CDR3 sequence: CASSLLDRLYNEQFF. As DNA, the CDR3 is TGTGCCAGCAGCTTACTCGACAGGCTCTACAATGAGCAGTTCTTC. The full variable domain, completed using reference TRBV7-9 and TRBJ2-1, is DTGVSQNPRHKITKRGQNVTFRCDPISEHNRLYWYRQTLGQGPEFLTYFQNEAQLEKSRLLSDRFSAERPKGSFSTLEIQRTEQGDSAMYLCASSLLDRLYNEQFFGPGTRLTVL.

This clonotype was counted a few times. The chain recombines TRBV2 with TRBJ2-1, with 9 bases matching TRBD2. This CDR3 region has 15 residues. Germline loops: CDR1 SNHLY, CDR2 FYNNEI. The V segment lost 4 bases and the J segment 4 bases; nucleotides outside the gene matches: 5. CDR3 in DNA: TGTGCCAGCAGTGGAATTCTAGCGGGGTACAATGAGCAGTTCTTC. Translating it yields CASSGILAGYNEQFF.

V usage is TRBV5-1 and J usage is TRBJ2-4; a weak D match, TRBD1 (5 bases). V was trimmed by 1 base and J by 5 bases, leaving 10 bases between them. This CDR3 has 14 residues. Per the germline V gene, CDR1 is SGHRS and CDR2 is YFSETQ. The CDR3, as DNA: TGCGCCAGCAGCTTGAAGGGGCCTGAAAACATTCAGTACTTC. Its translation is CASSLKGPENIQYF. The whole variable domain, remainder taken from reference TRBV5-1 and TRBJ2-4, is KAGVTQTPRYLIKTRGQQVTLSCSPISGHRSVSWYQQTPGQGLQFLFEYFSETQRNKGNFPGRFSGRQFSNSRSEMNVSTLELGDSALYLCASSLKGPENIQYFGAGTRLSVL.

The V gene is TRBV11-1, the J gene TRBJ2-6, with D perhaps TRBD1 or TRBD2 (5 bases each). Looked up from germline, CDR1 is SGHAT and CDR2 is FQDESV (reference sequence). V lost 5 bases and J 0 bases, leaving 20 bases between the germline ends. This CDR3 contains 19 residues. The CDR3 protein is CASSTRGVPIISGANVLTF. In DNA, the CDR3 is TGTGCCAGCAGCACTAGGGGTGTACCAATCATCTCTGGGGCCAACGTCCTGACTTTC.

In its sample, this clonotype was seen many times. V and J are TRBV7-2 and TRBJ2-7, with D hard to call. Germline loops: CDR1 SGHTA, CDR2 FQGNSA. V was pared by 0 bases and J by 7 bases, with 10 bases between. This CDR3 region has 13 residues. This CDR3 reads CASSLARVEEQYF. Here the CDR3 DNA reads TGTGCCAGCAGCTTAGCGCGTGTGGAGGAGCAGTACTTC.

This clonotype appeared a few times. V is TRBV27 and J is TRBJ2-7; a weak D match, TRBD1 (5 bases). There are 14 residues in the CDR3. Germline V gene lookup returns CDR1 MNHEY and CDR2 SMNVEV (reference sequence). V was shortened by 3 bases and J by 2 bases, with 11 bases between the two germline ends. CDR3 sequence: CASSFQGIPYEQYF. The CDR3 bases are TGTGCCAGCAGTTTCCAGGGTATCCCCTACGAGCAGTACTTC.

At least ten counts were recorded for this clonotype. CDR3 nucleotides: TGCGCCAGCAGCTTGGATGGCGGGAGCAAGGCAGATACGCAGTATTTT. It translates to CASSLDGGSKADTQYF. The rearrangement joins TRBV5-1 to TRBJ2-3; 7 bases match TRBD2. Germline V lookup: CDR1 SGHRS, CDR2 YFSETQ. Losses at the gene ends were 0 bases for V and 4 bases for J; bases not matched to a gene: 8. The CDR3 totals 16 residues.

This clonotype has more than one count but fewer than ten. This sequence joins TRBV6-1 and TRBJ2-7, with D perhaps matching TRBD1 (6 bases). This CDR3 region has 14 residues. Trimming removed 6 bases at V and 6 bases at J, with 18 bases between. Germline lookup yields CDR1 MNHNS and CDR2 SASEGT. The CDR3 spells CASRPDRGAAEQYF. The CDR3 coding sequence is TGTGCCAGCAGGCCGGACAGAGGGGCGGCCGAGCAGTACTTC.

This clonotype was seen more than once but under ten times. V usage is TRBV9 and J usage is TRBJ2-7, with TRBD1 identical over 7 bases. With 0 bases clipped from V and 2 bases from J, the junction kept 5 bases outside the gene matches. The CDR3 sequence is 15 residues long. The germline V gene encodes CDR1 SGDLS and CDR2 YYNGEE. In DNA form, the CDR3 reads TGTGCCAGCAGCGTAGCCGGGACAGCCACCTACGAGCAGTACTTC. It codes for CASSVAGTATYEQYF.

This clonotype has only a few counts. The V gene is TRBV6-5, the J gene TRBJ2-2; 8 bases fit TRBD2. Trimming removed 4 bases from V and 4 bases from J; junction bases left unmatched: 8. CDR3 size: 16 residues. Germline lookup yields CDR1 MNHEY and CDR2 SVGAGI. As DNA, the CDR3 is TGTGCCAGCAGTTCCCTCGGGGGGGTATCCACCGGGGAGCTGTTTTTT. Translated: CASSSLGGVSTGELFF.

The table lists this clonotype with many counts. V and J are TRBV4-3 and TRBJ2-7; D is uncertain. V was shortened by 0 bases and J by 3 bases, with 9 bases between the two germline ends. This CDR3 is built from 14 residues. In germline, CDR1 is LGHNA, CDR2 YSLEER. CDR3 sequence: CASSQDLGRYEQYF. The CDR3 bases are TGCGCCAGCAGCCAAGATTTAGGCCGCTACGAGCAGTACTTC.

This clonotype was counted many times. The chain carries TRBV12-3 or TRBV12-4 and TRBJ1-1, with TRBD1 matching over 7 bases. With V trimmed by 3 bases and J by 4 bases, 5 bases remained unmatched. CDR3 length: 14 amino acids. The CDR3 loop reads CASSFKGATTEAFF. CDR3 nucleotide sequence: TGTGCCAGCAGTTTTAAGGGGGCGACCACTGAAGCTTTCTTT.